This T cell receptor (gamma chain) was found in a study of gamma-delta chains in newborns, infants, children. TCRdb redid the clone calls on the reads with CATT. The repertoire holds some 200 gamma-chain clones, 3.5% to 4.5% seen once, with 45% to 60% in the top ten. Per germline, CDR1 GITISATS and CDR2 ISYDGTV (reference sequence). Trimming cost V 5 bases and J 4 bases; bases outside gene matches: 5. The CDR3 is 16 amino acids. About this clone: TCRdb's protein, taken from a much larger clone, differs from this DNA's translation at residue 5, likely owing to a read error; the protein displayed comes from the DNA.

This chain links TRGV9 with TRGJP. The J gene, not given by TCRdb, was assigned here from a germline match of the nucleotide sequence. This receptor was taken from a child who was a newborn, infant or young child, either healthy, febrile or measles-vaccinated (not recorded which). The sample taken for sequencing was blood. The CDR3 coding sequence is TGTGCCTTGTGGGGGGAACAAGAGTTGGGCAAAAAAATCAAGGTATTT. Encoded protein: CALWGEQELGKKIKVF.